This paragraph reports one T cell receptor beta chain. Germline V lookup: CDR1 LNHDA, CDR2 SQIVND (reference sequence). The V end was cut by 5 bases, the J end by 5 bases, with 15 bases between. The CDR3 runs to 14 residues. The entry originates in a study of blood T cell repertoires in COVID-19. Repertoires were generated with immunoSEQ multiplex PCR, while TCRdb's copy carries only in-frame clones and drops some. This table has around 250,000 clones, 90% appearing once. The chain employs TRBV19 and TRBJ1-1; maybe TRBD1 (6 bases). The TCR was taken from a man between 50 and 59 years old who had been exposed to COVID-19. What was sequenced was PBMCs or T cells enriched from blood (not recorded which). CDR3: CASSFLQGRTEAFF. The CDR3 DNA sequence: TGTGCCAGTAGTTTCTTACAGGGTCGGACTGAAGCTTTCTTT. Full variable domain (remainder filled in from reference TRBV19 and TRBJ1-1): DGGITQSPKYLFRKEGQNVTLSCEQNLNHDAMYWYRQDPGQGLRLIYYSQIVNDFQKGDIAEGYSVSREKKESFPLTVTSAQKNPTAFYLCASSFLQGRTEAFFGQGTRLTVV.